This T cell receptor beta chain originates from a study of Graves' ophthalmopathy and Graves' hyperthyroidism. Those donors who had ophthalmopathy presented with moderate-to-severe activity, a CAS of ≥3, a NOSPECS of ≥4 and a duration under 3 months. PBMCs stemmed from roughly 9.7 ml of fresh peripheral blood. In the case of this clonotype: Its cognate antigen is unknown.

Study-level points and caveats: Using a 13-signature model, the authors split ophthalmopathy from stable hyperthyroidism, with roughly 90% sensitivity and 81.08% specificity.

The TCR beta CDR3 regions underwent amplification from RNA transcripts. First-round RT-PCR relied on HTBI primers, and a second-round multiplex PCR came next. MiXCR, run by TCRdb on the multiplex PCR reads, gives a single entry per CDR3 protein. Of hundreds of thousands of distinct CDR3 sequences in the sample, around 50% were seen once. Deletions cut 5 bases from V and 5 bases from J, with 15 bases between. The CDR3 length is 13 residues. Germline V gene data show CDR1 as SQVTM and CDR2 as ANQGSEA. The receptor was derived from an adult man with Graves' ophthalmopathy. The chain is built from TRBV29-1 and TRBJ1-2; a possible D gene is TRBD1 (6 bases). The sequenced material came from peripheral blood. The CDR3 bases are TGCAGCGTTAAACCTCAGGGGCTTTATGGCTACACCTTC. Its translation: CSVKPQGLYGYTF.